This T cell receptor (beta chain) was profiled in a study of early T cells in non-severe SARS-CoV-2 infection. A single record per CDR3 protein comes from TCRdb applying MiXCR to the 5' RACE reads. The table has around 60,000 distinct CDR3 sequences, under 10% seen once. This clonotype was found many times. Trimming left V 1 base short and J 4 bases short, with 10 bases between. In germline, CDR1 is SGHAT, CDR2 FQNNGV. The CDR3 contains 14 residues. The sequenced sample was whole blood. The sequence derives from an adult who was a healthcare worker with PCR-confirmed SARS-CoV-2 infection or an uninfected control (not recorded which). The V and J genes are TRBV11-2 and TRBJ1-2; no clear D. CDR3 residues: CASSLGSVVYGYTF. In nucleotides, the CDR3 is TGTGCCAGCAGCTTAGGTTCCGTGGTCTATGGCTACACCTTC.